This record covers a single T cell receptor beta chain. This entry is derived from a study of cytomegalovirus exposure and HLA in healthy donors. About the research overall: From 170 million or so T cells, an earlier analysis saw 120 million or so unique TCR beta sequences.

PCR amplification relied on 60 Vbeta primers (plus 13 Jbeta primers). The repertoire was sequenced with immunoSEQ multiplex PCR; TCRdb's copy has only in-frame clones and lacks some. The sample has under 90,000 clones. The CDR3 runs 15 residues. Trimming at V came to 8 bases and at J to 3 bases, leaving 13 bases not matched to a gene. CDR1 is GTSNPN and CDR2 is SVGIG in the germline V gene (reference sequence). This receptor was taken from a female donor in good health and CMV-seropositive. Source material: PBMCs. The chain carries TRBV30 and TRBJ2-3; 8 nucleotides agree with TRBD1. The CDR3 DNA follows: TGTGCCGGCAAATTGGGACAGGCAAGTACAGATACGCAGTATTTT. It translates to CAGKLGQASTDTQYF.